This passage covers 9 T cell receptor beta chains from one sample sequenced in a study of blood T cell repertoires in COVID-19. Method: immunoSEQ multiplex PCR; TCRdb's copy keeps in-frame clones and lacks some. Of about 150,000 clones in the sample, roughly 84% were seen once. Sequenced input: peripheral blood. These receptors were collected from a human donor in a cohort sampled during active COVID-19.

The V call is TRBV7-7, the J call TRBJ2-2; tentative D call: TRBD1 (6 bases). The V and J ends lost 5 bases and 6 bases respectively, with 13 bases between them. The V gene's germline CDR1 is SSHAT and CDR2 FNYEAQ (reference sequence). CDR3 length: 14 residues. The CDR3 DNA reads as TGTGCCAGCAGCCCCACAGGGTGGGCCGGGGAGCTGTTTTTT. Translation gives CASSPTGWAGELFF.

The V and J genes are TRBV12-5 and TRBJ1-6; tentatively, D is TRBD1 (5 bases). The CDR3 is 16 residues long. V was clipped by 2 bases and J by 8 bases, with 16 bases between them. Germline V gene lookup returns CDR1 LGHNT and CDR2 FRNRAP. The CDR3 sequence: CASGLIVGVRHSPLHF. CDR3 coding DNA: TGTGCTAGTGGTTTGATTGTAGGGGTACGCCATTCACCCCTCCACTTT.

The chain employs TRBV18 and TRBJ2-5; D ambiguous. Germline V gene data show CDR1 as KGHSH and CDR2 as LQKENI. The CDR3 sequence is 11 residues long. Trimming stripped 3 bases from V and 5 bases from J, with 4 bases between. CDR3 sequence (DNA): TGTGCCAGCTCACCCGGGGAGACCCAGTACTTC. It translates to CASSPGETQYF.

This clone was seen once. This chain joins TRBV19 and TRBJ1-6; TRBD1 aligns across 9 bases. The germline V gene has CDR1 LNHDA and CDR2 SQIVND (reference sequence). The CDR3 is 16 residues long. With V trimmed by 7 bases and J by 4 bases, 8 bases remained unmatched. The CDR3 DNA is TGTGCCAGTACCCCGGGACAGGGCGGGTATAATTCACCCCTCCACTTT. This codes for CASTPGQGGYNSPLHF. Combining the CDR3 with reference TRBV19 and TRBJ1-6 gives the whole variable domain DGGITQSPKYLFRKEGQNVTLSCEQNLNHDAMYWYRQDPGQGLRLIYYSQIVNDFQKGDIAEGYSVSREKKESFPLTVTSAQKNPTAFYLCASTPGQGGYNSPLHFGNGTRLTVT.

The DNA for the CDR3 is TGCAGCGTTGAAGGCGGGCTGGATTGGATATCAGCTTTCTTT. As protein: CSVEGGLDWISAFF. The chain joins TRBV29-1 to TRBJ1-1; no firm D call. Germline V gene sequence: CDR1 SQVTM, CDR2 ANQGSEA. The CDR3 has 14 residues. The V end lost 1 base, the J end lost 10 bases, and 19 bases lay between the germline ends. The whole variable domain, remainder taken from reference TRBV29-1 and TRBJ1-1, is SAVISQKPSRDICQRGTSLTIQCQVDSQVTMMFWYRQQPGQSLTLIATANQGSEATYESGFVIDKFPISRPNLTFSTLTVSNMSPEDSSIYLCSVEGGLDWISAFFGQGTRLTVV.

V is TRBV5-1 and J is TRBJ2-2; 8 bases agree with TRBD1. This CDR3 has 15 amino acids. V lost 0 bases, J lost 6 bases, and 4 bases stayed unmatched. Per germline, CDR1 SGHRS and CDR2 YFSETQ. The CDR3 sequence is CASSLGTGKPGELFF. The CDR3, as DNA: TGCGCCAGCAGCTTGGGGACAGGGAAGCCCGGGGAGCTGTTTTTT. Drawing the rest from reference TRBV5-1 and TRBJ2-2, the complete variable domain is KAGVTQTPRYLIKTRGQQVTLSCSPISGHRSVSWYQQTPGQGLQFLFEYFSETQRNKGNFPGRFSGRQFSNSRSEMNVSTLELGDSALYLCASSLGTGKPGELFFGEGSRLTVL.

The rearrangement links TRBV5-1 to TRBJ2-5, with D tentatively TRBD2 (5 bases). V was clipped by 0 bases and J by 1 base, with 10 bases between them. The CDR3 has 15 residues. In germline, CDR1 is SGHRS, CDR2 YFSETQ. The CDR3 sequence is CASSLGSRGQETQYF. CDR3 nucleotides: TGCGCCAGCAGCTTGGGAAGTCGGGGCCAAGAGACCCAGTACTTC.

The chain uses TRBV27 and TRBJ2-3; 16 nucleotides line up with TRBD2. The V gene end was trimmed by 7 bases and the J gene end by 2 bases; junction bases not matched to a gene: 9. The CDR3 has 18 residues. CDR1 and CDR2 (germline): MNHEY, SMNVEV (reference sequence). The CDR3 DNA reads TGTGCCAGCACCCTGGGACTAGCGGGAGGGCGGTTCACAGATACGCAGTATTTT. Protein sequence: CASTLGLAGGRFTDTQYF.

The chain links TRBV7-2 to TRBJ1-1; D might be TRBD1 (5 bases). The CDR3 covers 13 residues. V was shortened by 2 bases and J by 2 bases, with 6 bases between the two germline ends. Germline CDR1 reads SGHTA; CDR2 reads FQGNSA. Here the CDR3 reads CASSLQGNTEAFF. CDR3 sequence (DNA): TGTGCCAGCAGCTTACAGGGTAACACTGAAGCTTTCTTT.